Listed below are T cell receptor gamma chains from one sample, sequenced in a study of gammadelta T cells in human blood. TCRdb applied CATT to the RT-PCR reads for clone calling. The profile shows about 200 gamma-chain clones, about 9.4% of them singletons. Sequenced: Vgamma9Vdelta2 gamma-delta T cells from adult blood. These receptors were taken from a human donor. Both conserved end residues are part of each CDR3. The order of the fields is V gene, clone size, J gene, CDR3 protein, CDR3 DNA. Clone size is shown for a subset of rows, as once, few, many or a class of expanded clone.

V: TRGV9; size: -; J: TRGJP; CDR3: CALWEVLELGKKIKVF; DNA: TGTGCCTTGTGGGAGGTGCTGGAGTTGGGCAAAAAAATCAAGGTATTT
V: TRGV5P; size: few; J: TRGJ1/TRGJ2; CDR3: CAQPGTKGYYKKLF; DNA: TGTGCTCAACCTGGGACGAAGGGGTATTATAAGAAACTCTTT
V: TRGV9; size: large; J: TRGJP; CDR3: CALFTRVGVLGKKIKVF; DNA: TGTGCCTTGTTCACTCGGGTTGGTGTGTTGGGCAAAAAAATCAAGGTATTT
V: TRGV9; size: few; J: TRGJP; CDR3: CALWEVRMGKKIKVF; DNA: TGTGCCTTGTGGGAGGTGAGGATGGGCAAAAAAATCAAGGTATTT
V: TRGV9; size: large; J: TRGJP1; CDR3: CALWHTAGSGWFKIF; DNA: TGTGCCTTGTGGCACACCGCCGGCTCTGGTTGGTTCAAGATATTT
V: TRGV10; size: large; J: TRGJ1/TRGJ2; CDR3: CAARTLFKKLF; DNA: TGTGCTGCGCGGACGTTATTTAAGAAACTCTTT
V: TRGV9; size: medium-sized; J: TRGJP; CDR3: CALWELEELGKKIKVF; DNA: TGTGCCTTGTGGGAGTTAGAAGAGTTGGGCAAAAAAATCAAGGTATTT
V: TRGV9; size: -; J: TRGJP; CDR3: CALWEGRPPLGKKIKVF; DNA: TGTGCCTTGTGGGAGGGTCGTCCCCCGTTGGGCAAAAAAATCAAGGTATTT
V: TRGV9; size: few; J: TRGJ1/TRGJ2; CDR3: CALWEIGVLNKKLF; DNA: TGTGCCTTGTGGGAGATAGGGGTCCTAAATAAGAAACTCTTT
V: TRGV9; size: few; J: TRGJ1/TRGJ2; CDR3: CALWEDMDYKKLF; DNA: TGTGCCTTGTGGGAGGACATGGATTATAAGAAACTCTTT
V: TRGV9; size: -; J: TRGJP; CDR3: CALWEQRSLGKKIKVF; DNA: TGTGCCTTGTGGGAGCAGAGGAGTTTGGGCAAAAAAATCAAGGTATTT
V: TRGV9; size: hyperexpanded; J: TRGJP; CDR3: CALWEKELGKKIKVF; DNA: TGTGCCTTGTGGGAGAAAGAGTTGGGCAAAAAAATCAAGGTATTT
V: TRGV10; size: large; J: TRGJ1/TRGJ2; CDR3: CAAWDIDLVFDYYKKLF; DNA: TGTGCTGCGTGGGACATAGATCTGGTTTTTGATTATTATAAGAAACTCTTT
V: TRGV9; size: large; J: TRGJP; CDR3: CAHKLGKKIKVF; DNA: TGTGCTCATAAGTTGGGCAAAAAAATCAAGGTATTT
V: TRGV9; size: large; J: TRGJP; CDR3: CALWEAQLGKKIKVF; DNA: TGTGCCTTGTGGGAGGCACAGTTGGGCAAAAAAATCAAGGTATTT
V: TRGV9; size: -; J: TRGJP; CDR3: CALWESLGELGKKIKVF; DNA: TGTGCCTTGTGGGAGAGCTTAGGAGAGTTGGGCAAAAAAATCAAGGTATTT
V: TRGV9; size: few; J: TRGJ1/TRGJ2; CDR3: CALWEATLGYYKKLF; DNA: TGTGCCTTGTGGGAGGCAACTTTGGGTTATTATAAGAAACTCTTT
V: TRGV9; size: -; J: TRGJP; CDR3: CALWDFELGKKIKVF; DNA: TGTGCCTTGTGGGATTTTGAGTTGGGCAAAAAAATCAAGGTATTT
V: TRGV4; size: large; J: TRGJ1/TRGJ2; CDR3: CATTSWDYKKLF; DNA: TGTGCCACGACCTCCTGGGATTATAAGAAACTCTTT
V: TRGV9; size: medium-sized; J: TRGJP1; CDR3: CALWEVKDQRRFKIF; DNA: TGTGCCTTGTGGGAGGTGAAGGACCAGCGGCGGTTCAAGATATTT
V: TRGV9; size: large; J: TRGJP; CDR3: CALWDQELGKKIKVF; DNA: TGTGCCTTGTGGGACCAAGAGTTGGGCAAAAAAATCAAGGTATTT
V: TRGV9; size: medium-sized; J: TRGJP; CDR3: CALWEVVGASELGKKIKVF; DNA: TGTGCCTTGTGGGAGGTGGTAGGAGCAAGTGAGTTGGGCAAAAAAATCAAGGTATTT
V: TRGV10; size: once; J: TRGJ1/TRGJ2; CDR3: CAAWDSDYKKLF; DNA: TGTGCTGCGTGGGATTCCGATTATAAGAAACTCTTT
V: TRGV9; size: large; J: TRGJP; CDR3: CALWEALQELGKKIKVF; DNA: TGTGCCTTGTGGGAGGCCCTACAAGAGTTGGGCAAAAAAATCAAGGTATTT
V: TRGV9; size: hyperexpanded; J: TRGJP; CDR3: CALWEVPELGKKIKVF; DNA: TGTGCCTTGTGGGAGGTTCCGGAGTTGGGCAAAAAAATCAAGGTATTT
V: TRGV9; size: large; J: TRGJP; CDR3: CALWEPLPQELGKKIKVF; DNA: TGTGCCTTGTGGGAGCCCTTACCCCAAGAGTTGGGCAAAAAAATCAAGGTATTT
V: TRGV9; size: large; J: TRGJP; CDR3: CALWGTNQELGKKIKVF; DNA: TGTGCCTTGTGGGGGACTAACCAAGAGTTGGGCAAAAAAATCAAGGTATTT
V: TRGV9; size: large; J: TRGJ1/TRGJ2; CDR3: CALWEEGRKLF; DNA: TGTGCCTTGTGGGAGGAAGGTAGGAAACTCTTT
V: TRGV9; size: few; J: TRGJP; CDR3: CALWEKLQELGKKIKVF; DNA: TGTGCCTTGTGGGAGAAACTTCAAGAGTTGGGCAAAAAAATCAAGGTATTT
V: TRGV9; size: hyperexpanded; J: TRGJP; CDR3: CALWEVEGLGKKIKVF; DNA: TGTGCCTTGTGGGAGGTGGAAGGGTTGGGCAAAAAAATCAAGGTATTT
V: TRGV9; size: -; J: TRGJP; CDR3: CALWEDGQELGKKIKVF; DNA: TGTGCCTTGTGGGAGGACGGGCAAGAGTTGGGCAAAAAAATCAAGGTATTT
V: TRGV9; size: -; J: TRGJP; CDR3: CALWETSELGKKIKVF; DNA: TGTGCCTTGTGGGAGACCTCAGAGCTGGGCAAAAAAATCAAGGTATTT
V: TRGV9; size: -; J: TRGJP; CDR3: CALWEVEELGKKIKVF; DNA: TGTGCCTTGTGGGAGGTAGAAGAGTTGGGCAAAAAAATCAAGGTATTT
V: TRGV9; size: few; J: TRGJP; CDR3: CALWETSRMGKKIKVF; DNA: TGTGCCTTGTGGGAGACCTCAAGGATGGGCAAAAAAATCAAGGTATTT
V: TRGV9; size: -; J: TRGJP; CDR3: CALWGLQELGKKIKVF; DNA: TGTGCCTTGTGGGGCCTTCAAGAGTTGGGCAAAAAAATCAAGGTATTT
V: TRGV9; size: -; J: TRGJ1/TRGJ2; CDR3: CALWEAGKKLF; DNA: TGTGCCTTGTGGGAGGCGGGGAAGAAACTCTTT
V: TRGV9; size: few; J: TRGJP; CDR3: CALWCELGKKIKVF; DNA: TGTGCCTTGTGGTGTGAGTTGGGCAAAAAAATCAAGGTATTT
V: TRGV9; size: large; J: TRGJP; CDR3: CALWEAKQELGKKIKVF; DNA: TGTGCCTTGTGGGAGGCGAAACAAGAGTTGGGCAAAAAAATCAAGGTATTT
V: TRGV9; size: few; J: TRGJ1/TRGJ2; CDR3: CALWEVHPYYKKLF; DNA: TGTGCCTTGTGGGAGGTCCATCCTTATTATAAGAAACTCTTT
V: TRGV9; size: -; J: TRGJP; CDR3: CALWVEELGKKIKVF; DNA: TGTGCCTTGTGGGTAGAAGAGTTGGGCAAAAAAATCAAGGTATTT
V: TRGV9; size: large; J: TRGJP; CDR3: CALWESSLGKKIKVF; DNA: TGTGCCTTGTGGGAGTCGTCGCTGGGCAAAAAAATCAAGGTATTT
V: TRGV9; size: -; J: TRGJP; CDR3: CALWEEHTEEELGKKIKVF; DNA: TGTGCCTTGTGGGAGGAACACACCGAGGAAGAGTTGGGCAAAAAAATCAAGGTATTT
V: TRGV8; size: large; J: TRGJ1/TRGJ2; CDR3: CATWASYKKLF; DNA: TGTGCCACCTGGGCCTCATATAAGAAACTCTTT
V: TRGV9; size: few; J: TRGJP; CDR3: CALWEVTRELGKKIKVF; DNA: TGTGCCTTGTGGGAGGTGACAAGGGAGTTGGGCAAAAAAATCAAGGTATTT
V: TRGV9; size: -; J: TRGJP; CDR3: CALWEMIQELGKKIKVF; DNA: TGTGCCTTGTGGGAGATGATTCAGGAGTTGGGCAAAAAAATCAAGGTATTT
V: TRGV9; size: -; J: TRGJP; CDR3: CALWEALHELGKKIKVF; DNA: TGTGCCTTGTGGGAGGCGCTCCATGAGTTGGGCAAAAAAATCAAGGTATTT
V: TRGV9; size: -; J: TRGJ1/TRGJ2; CDR3: CALWEPKHGGHYKKLF; DNA: TGTGCCTTGTGGGAGCCGAAACACGGGGGTCATTATAAGAAACTCTTT
V: TRGV9; size: few; J: TRGJP; CDR3: CALWEPTELGKKIKVF; DNA: TGTGCCTTGTGGGAGCCTACCGAGTTGGGCAAAAAAATCAAGGTATTT
V: TRGV9; size: few; J: TRGJP; CDR3: CALWEVGQELGKKIKVF; DNA: TGTGCCTTGTGGGAGGTTGGGCAAGAGTTGGGCAAAAAAATCAAGGTATTT
V: TRGV9; size: hyperexpanded; J: TRGJP; CDR3: CALWSQELGKKIKVF; DNA: TGTGCCTTGTGGTCCCAAGAGTTGGGCAAAAAAATCAAGGTATTT
V: TRGV9; size: large; J: TRGJP; CDR3: CALWERELGKKIKVF; DNA: TGTGCCTTGTGGGAGCGAGAGTTGGGCAAAAAAATCAAGGTATTT
V: TRGV9; size: large; J: TRGJP; CDR3: CALWEAHIQELGKKIKVF; DNA: TGTGCCTTGTGGGAGGCTCATATTCAAGAGTTGGGCAAAAAAATCAAGGTATTT
V: TRGV10; size: large; J: TRGJP1; CDR3: CAADTTGWFKIF; DNA: TGTGCTGCGGATACCACTGGTTGGTTCAAGATATTT
V: TRGV9; size: -; J: TRGJP; CDR3: CALWETRQELGKKIKVF; DNA: TGTGCCTTGTGGGAGACCCGGCAAGAGTTGGGCAAAAAAATCAAGGTATTT
V: TRGV9; size: medium-sized; J: TRGJ1/TRGJ2; CDR3: CALWVKDKKLF; DNA: TGTGCCTTGTGGGTTAAGGATAAGAAACTCTTT
V: TRGV9; size: hyperexpanded; J: TRGJP; CDR3: CALWEVIELGKKIKVF; DNA: TGTGCCTTGTGGGAGGTGATAGAGTTGGGCAAAAAAATCAAGGTATTT
V: TRGV2; size: large; J: TRGJ1/TRGJ2; CDR3: CATWGYKKLF; DNA: TGTGCCACCTGGGGATATAAGAAACTCTTT
V: TRGV9; size: -; J: TRGJP; CDR3: CALWEATELGKKIKVF; DNA: TGTGCCTTGTGGGAGGCAACGGAGTTGGGCAAAAAAATCAAGGTATTT
V: TRGV9; size: medium-sized; J: TRGJP; CDR3: CALWHQELGKKIKVF; DNA: TGTGCCTTGTGGCATCAAGAGTTGGGCAAAAAAATCAAGGTATTT